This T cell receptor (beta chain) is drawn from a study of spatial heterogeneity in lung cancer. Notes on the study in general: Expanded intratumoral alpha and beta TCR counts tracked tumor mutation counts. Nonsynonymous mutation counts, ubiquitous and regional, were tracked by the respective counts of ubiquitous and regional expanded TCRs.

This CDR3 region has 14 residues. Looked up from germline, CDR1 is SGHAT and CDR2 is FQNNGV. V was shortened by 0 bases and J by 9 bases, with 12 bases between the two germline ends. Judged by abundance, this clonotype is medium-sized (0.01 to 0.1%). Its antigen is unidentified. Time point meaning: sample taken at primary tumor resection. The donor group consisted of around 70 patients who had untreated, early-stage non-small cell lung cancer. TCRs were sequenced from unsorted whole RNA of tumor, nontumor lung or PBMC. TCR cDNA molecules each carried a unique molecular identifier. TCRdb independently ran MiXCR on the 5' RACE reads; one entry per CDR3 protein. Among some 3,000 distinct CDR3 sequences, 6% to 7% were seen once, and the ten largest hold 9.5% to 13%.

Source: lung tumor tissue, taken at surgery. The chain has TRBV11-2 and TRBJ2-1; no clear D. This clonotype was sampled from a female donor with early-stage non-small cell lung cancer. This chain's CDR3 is CASSLDRNLGEQFF. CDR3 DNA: TGTGCCAGCAGCTTAGATAGAAACTTGGGTGAGCAGTTCTTC.